This TCR beta chain stems from a study of blood T cell repertoires in COVID-19. V dropped 6 bases and J dropped 2; count of bases not matched to a gene: 9. The CDR3 contains 15 residues. Germline loops: CDR1 MNHEY, CDR2 SVGEGT. Data came from immunoSEQ multiplex PCR; TCRdb stores just in-frame clones and leaves some out. This sample carries about 120,000 clones, roughly 89% of them seen once, and the ten largest clones take 2% to 2.5%. The sequence was collected from a woman in her 50s with acute or convalescent COVID-19. The sequencing input was peripheral blood. V and J are TRBV6-2 or TRBV6-3 and TRBJ2-5; 7 nucleotides line up with TRBD1. The CDR3 sequence is CASSYRQGFQETQYF. In nucleotides, the CDR3 is TGTGCCAGCAGCTATAGACAGGGCTTTCAAGAGACCCAGTACTTC.